The sequence of this TCR beta chain was determined in a study of identical twins. This clonotype has a handful of counts. Its target is not known. Donors were all healthy Caucasians. Each CDR3 protein gets one entry after TCRdb re-called the 5' RACE reads with MiXCR. The top ten hold over 2% of the sample, which has hundreds of thousands of distinct CDR3 sequences, approximately 8.5% seen once. Study conclusions and caveats: Researchers caution that invariant MAIT and iNKT cells could partly confound zero-insertion analyses.

With V trimmed by 0 bases and J by 0 bases, 2 bases remained unmatched. The CDR3 is made up of 16 amino acids. Germline loops: CDR1 SGHRS, CDR2 YFSETQ. The sample was also reused in another study, on yellow fever vaccine responses in identical twins.

The chain couples TRBV5-1 to TRBJ2-2, with 7 bases identical to TRBD1. This TCR was recovered from a young woman in good health. Sequencing input: memory (CD45RO+) T cells sorted from blood. The DNA of the CDR3 is TGCGCCAGCAGCTTGGAAGGGACAGCGAACACCGGGGAGCTGTTTTTT. It is translated as CASSLEGTANTGELFF.